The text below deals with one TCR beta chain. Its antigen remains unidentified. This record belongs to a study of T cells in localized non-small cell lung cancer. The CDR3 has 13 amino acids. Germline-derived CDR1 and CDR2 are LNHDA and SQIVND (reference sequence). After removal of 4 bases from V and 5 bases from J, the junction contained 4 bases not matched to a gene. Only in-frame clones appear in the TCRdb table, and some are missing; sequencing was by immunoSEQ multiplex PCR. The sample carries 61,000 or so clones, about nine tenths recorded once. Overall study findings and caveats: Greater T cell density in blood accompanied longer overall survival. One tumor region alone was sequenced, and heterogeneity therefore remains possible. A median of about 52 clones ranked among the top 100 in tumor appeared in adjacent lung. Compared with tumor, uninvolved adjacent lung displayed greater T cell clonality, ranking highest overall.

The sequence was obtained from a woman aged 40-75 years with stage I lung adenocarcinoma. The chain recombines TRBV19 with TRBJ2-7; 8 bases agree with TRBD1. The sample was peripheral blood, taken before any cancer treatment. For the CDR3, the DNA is TGTGCCAGTAGTAGGACAGGGCTACACGAGCAGTACTTC. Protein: CASSRTGLHEQYF.